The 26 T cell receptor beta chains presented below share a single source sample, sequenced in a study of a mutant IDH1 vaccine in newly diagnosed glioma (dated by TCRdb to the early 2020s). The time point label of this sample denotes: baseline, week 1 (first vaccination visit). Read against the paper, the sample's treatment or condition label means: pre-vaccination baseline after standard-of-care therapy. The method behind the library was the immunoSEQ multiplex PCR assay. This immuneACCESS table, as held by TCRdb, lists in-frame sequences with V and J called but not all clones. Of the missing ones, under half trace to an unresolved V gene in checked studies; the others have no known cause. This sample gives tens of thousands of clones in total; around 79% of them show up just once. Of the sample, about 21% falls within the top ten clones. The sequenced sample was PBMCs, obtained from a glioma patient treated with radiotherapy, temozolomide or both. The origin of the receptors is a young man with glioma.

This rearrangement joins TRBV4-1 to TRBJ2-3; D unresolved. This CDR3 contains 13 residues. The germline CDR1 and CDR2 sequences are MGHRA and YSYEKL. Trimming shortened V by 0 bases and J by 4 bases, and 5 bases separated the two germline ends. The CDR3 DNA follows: TGCGCCAGCAGCCAAGATCGGTCAGATACGCAGTATTTT. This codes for CASSQDRSDTQYF.

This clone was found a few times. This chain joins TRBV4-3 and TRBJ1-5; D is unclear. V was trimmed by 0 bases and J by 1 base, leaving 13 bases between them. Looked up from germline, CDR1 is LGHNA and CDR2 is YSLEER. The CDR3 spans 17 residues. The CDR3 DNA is TGCGCCAGCAGCCAAGATCCCCCGGGCGTCAGCAATCAGCCCCAGCATTTT. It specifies CASSQDPPGVSNQPQHF.

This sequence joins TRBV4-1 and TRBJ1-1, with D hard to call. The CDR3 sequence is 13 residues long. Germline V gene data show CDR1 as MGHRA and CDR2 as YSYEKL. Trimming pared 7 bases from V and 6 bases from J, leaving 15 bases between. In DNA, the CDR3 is TGCGCCAGCACCCCTGGAGGGTTTTCTGAAGCTTTCTTT. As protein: CASTPGGFSEAFF.

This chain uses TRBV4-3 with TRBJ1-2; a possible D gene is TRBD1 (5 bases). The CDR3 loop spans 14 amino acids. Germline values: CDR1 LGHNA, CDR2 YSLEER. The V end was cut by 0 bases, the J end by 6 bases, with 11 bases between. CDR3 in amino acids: CASSQDRAGHGYTF. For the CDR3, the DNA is TGCGCCAGCAGCCAAGATCGAGCGGGGCATGGCTACACCTTC.

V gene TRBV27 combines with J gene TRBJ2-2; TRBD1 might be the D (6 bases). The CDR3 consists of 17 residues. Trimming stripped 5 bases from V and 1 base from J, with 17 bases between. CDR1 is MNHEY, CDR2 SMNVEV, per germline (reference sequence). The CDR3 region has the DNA TGTGCCAGCAGTCCCCGGACAGCCTCAAGGAACACCGGGGAGCTGTTTTTT. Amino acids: CASSPRTASRNTGELFF.

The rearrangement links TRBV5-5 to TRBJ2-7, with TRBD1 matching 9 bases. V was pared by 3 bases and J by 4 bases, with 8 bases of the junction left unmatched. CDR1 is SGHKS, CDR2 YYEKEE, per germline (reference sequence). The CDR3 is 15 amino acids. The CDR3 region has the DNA TGTGCCAGCAGCTCCACTCCGGGACAGGGTTACGAGCAGTACTTC. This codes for CASSSTPGQGYEQYF.

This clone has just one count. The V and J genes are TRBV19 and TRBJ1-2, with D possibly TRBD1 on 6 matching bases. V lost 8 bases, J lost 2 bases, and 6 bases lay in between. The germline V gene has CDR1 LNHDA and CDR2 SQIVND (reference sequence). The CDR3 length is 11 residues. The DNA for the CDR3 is TGTGCCAGTGGACAGAACTATGGCTACACCTTC. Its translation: CASGQNYGYTF.

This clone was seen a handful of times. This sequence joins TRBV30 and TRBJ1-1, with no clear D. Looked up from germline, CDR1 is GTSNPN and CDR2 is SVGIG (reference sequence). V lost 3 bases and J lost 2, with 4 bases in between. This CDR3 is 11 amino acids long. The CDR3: CAWRTNTEAFF. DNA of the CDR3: TGTGCCTGGAGGACCAACACTGAAGCTTTCTTT.

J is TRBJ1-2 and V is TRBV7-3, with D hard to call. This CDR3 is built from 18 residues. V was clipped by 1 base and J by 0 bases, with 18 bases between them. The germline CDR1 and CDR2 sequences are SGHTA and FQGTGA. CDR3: CASSLNGGSAVANYGYTF. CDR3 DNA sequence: TGTGCCAGCAGCTTAAATGGCGGGTCGGCAGTAGCTAACTATGGCTACACCTTC.

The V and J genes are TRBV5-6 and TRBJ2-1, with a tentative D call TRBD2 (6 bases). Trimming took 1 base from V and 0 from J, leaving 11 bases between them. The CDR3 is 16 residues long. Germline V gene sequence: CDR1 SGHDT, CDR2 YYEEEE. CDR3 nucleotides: TGTGCCAGCAGCTTGCGAGTCGGGAGCTCCTACAATGAGCAGTTCTTC. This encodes CASSLRVGSSYNEQFF. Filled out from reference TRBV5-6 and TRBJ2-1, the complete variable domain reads DAGVTQSPTHLIKTRGQQVTLRCSPKSGHDTVSWYQQALGQGPQFIFQYYEEEERQRGNFPDRFSGHQFPNYSSELNVNALLLGDSALYLCASSLRVGSSYNEQFFGPGTRLTVL.

The CDR3 nucleotides read TGCGCCAGCAGCTTGGGAGAACAGGGATGGGGCACTGAAGCTTTCTTT. This gives the protein CASSLGEQGWGTEAFF. The gene calls are TRBV5-1 and TRBJ1-1, with D perhaps matching TRBD1 (6 bases). The germline V and J ends were trimmed by 0 bases and 4 bases, with 16 bases remaining between them. CDR1 is SGHRS and CDR2 is YFSETQ in the germline V gene. The CDR3 has 16 amino acids.

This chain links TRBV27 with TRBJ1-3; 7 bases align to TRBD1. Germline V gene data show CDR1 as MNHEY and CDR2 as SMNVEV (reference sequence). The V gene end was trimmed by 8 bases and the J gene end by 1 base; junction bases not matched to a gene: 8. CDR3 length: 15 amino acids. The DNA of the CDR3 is TGTGCCAGCGGACGGACAGGTCCTTCTGGAAACACCATATATTTT. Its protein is CASGRTGPSGNTIYF.

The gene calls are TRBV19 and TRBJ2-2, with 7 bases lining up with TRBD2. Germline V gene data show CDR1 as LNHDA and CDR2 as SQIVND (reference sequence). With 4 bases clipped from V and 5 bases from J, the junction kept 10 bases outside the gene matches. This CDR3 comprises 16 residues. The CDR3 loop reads CASSSGGGETTGELFF. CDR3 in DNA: TGTGCCAGTAGTAGCGGGGGAGGGGAAACAACCGGGGAGCTGTTTTTT.

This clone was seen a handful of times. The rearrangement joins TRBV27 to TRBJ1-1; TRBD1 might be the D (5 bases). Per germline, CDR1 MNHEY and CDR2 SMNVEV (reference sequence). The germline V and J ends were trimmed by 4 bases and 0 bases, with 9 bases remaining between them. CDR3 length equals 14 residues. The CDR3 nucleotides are TGTGCCAGCAGTTCGGGACCGATGAACACTGAAGCTTTCTTT. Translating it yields CASSSGPMNTEAFF.

The CDR3 reads CASSGAQALFF. The CDR3, as DNA: TGTGCCAGCAGCGGCGCTCAAGCCCTGTTTTTT. V gene TRBV6-6 combines with J gene TRBJ1-4; D unresolved. Trimming shortened V by 6 bases and J by 14 bases, and 13 bases separated the two germline ends. In germline, CDR1 is MNHNY, CDR2 SVGAGI (reference sequence). The CDR3 covers 11 residues.

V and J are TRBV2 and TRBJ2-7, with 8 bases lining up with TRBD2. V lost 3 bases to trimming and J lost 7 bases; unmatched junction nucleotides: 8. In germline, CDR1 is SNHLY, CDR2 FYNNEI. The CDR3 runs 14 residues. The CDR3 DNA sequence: TGTGCCAGCAGTGACGGGAGGGCAGATCCAGAGCAGTACTTC. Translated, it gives CASSDGRADPEQYF. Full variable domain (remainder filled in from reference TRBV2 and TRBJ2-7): EPEVTQTPSHQVTQMGQEVILRCVPISNHLYFYWYRQILGQKVEFLVSFYNNEISEKSEIFDDQFSVERPDGSNFTLKIRSTKLEDSAMYFCASSDGRADPEQYFGPGTRLTVT.

The CDR3 coding sequence is TGCGCCAGCAGCGATCAGCAGAGCACAGATACGCAGTATTTT. Translation: CASSDQQSTDTQYF. V usage is TRBV5-1 and J usage is TRBJ2-3; D gene ambiguous. Germline loops: CDR1 SGHRS, CDR2 YFSETQ. The CDR3 runs 14 residues. V lost 4 bases, J lost 0 bases, and 9 bases lay in between.

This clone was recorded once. For the CDR3, the DNA is TGTGCCAGCACCCCCTACGGGGCTAGCGGTACGTACGAGCAGTACTTC. This sequence encodes CASTPYGASGTYEQYF. The J gene is TRBJ2-7, the V gene TRBV7-9; 7 bases line up with TRBD2. Germline values: CDR1 SEHNR, CDR2 FQNEAQ (reference sequence). V was pared by 7 bases and J by 4 bases, with 16 bases of the junction left unmatched. The CDR3 has 16 residues. The full variable domain, with the rest looked up from reference TRBV7-9 and TRBJ2-7, is DTGVSQNPRHKITKRGQNVTFRCDPISEHNRLYWYRQTLGQGPEFLTYFQNEAQLEKSRLLSDRFSAERPKGSFSTLEIQRTEQGDSAMYLCASTPYGASGTYEQYFGPGTRLTVT.

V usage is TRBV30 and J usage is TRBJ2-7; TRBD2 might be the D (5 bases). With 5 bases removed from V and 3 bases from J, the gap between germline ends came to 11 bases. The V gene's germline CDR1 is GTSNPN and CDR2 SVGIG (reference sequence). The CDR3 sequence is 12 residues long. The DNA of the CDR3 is TGTGCCTGGGATTCGGGGAACTACGAGCAGTACTTC. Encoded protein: CAWDSGNYEQYF. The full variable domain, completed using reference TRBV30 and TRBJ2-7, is SQTIHQWPATLVQPVGSPLSLECTVEGTSNPNLYWYRQAAGRGLQLLFYSVGIGQISSEVPQNLSASRPQDRQFILSSKKLLLSDSGFYLCAWDSGNYEQYFGPGTRLTVT.

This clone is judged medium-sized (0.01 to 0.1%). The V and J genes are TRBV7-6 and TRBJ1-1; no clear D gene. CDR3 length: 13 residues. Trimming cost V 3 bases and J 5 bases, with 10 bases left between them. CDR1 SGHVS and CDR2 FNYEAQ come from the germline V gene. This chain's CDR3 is CASSLRLGTEAFF. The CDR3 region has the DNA TGTGCCAGCAGCTTGAGACTTGGTACTGAAGCTTTCTTT.

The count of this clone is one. CDR3 protein: CASSFPANEQYF. The CDR3 DNA is TGTGCCAGCAGCTTCCCAGCCAACGAGCAGTACTTC. This chain links TRBV7-9 with TRBJ2-7; D uncertain. The CDR3 sequence is 12 residues long. V dropped 3 bases and J dropped 5 bases, with 8 bases sitting between them. Germline V CDR1 and CDR2: SEHNR, FQNEAQ (reference sequence).

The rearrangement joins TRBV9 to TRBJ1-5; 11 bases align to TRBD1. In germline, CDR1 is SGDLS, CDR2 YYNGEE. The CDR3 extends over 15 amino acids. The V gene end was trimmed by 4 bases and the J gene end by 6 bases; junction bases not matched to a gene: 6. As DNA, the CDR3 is TGTGCCAGCAGCAGGACAGGGGGCGAGGGTCAGCCCCAGCATTTT. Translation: CASSRTGGEGQPQHF. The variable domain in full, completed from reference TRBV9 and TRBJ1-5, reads DSGVTQTPKHLITATGQRVTLRCSPRSGDLSVYWYQQSLDQGLQFLIQYYNGEERAKGNILERFSAQQFPDLHSELNLSSLELGDSALYFCASSRTGGEGQPQHFGDGTRLSIL.

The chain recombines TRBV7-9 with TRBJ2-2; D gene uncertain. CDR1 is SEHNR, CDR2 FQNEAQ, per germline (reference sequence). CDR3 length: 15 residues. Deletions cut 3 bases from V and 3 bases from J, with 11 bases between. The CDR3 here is CASSFSPWDTGELFF. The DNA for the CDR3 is TGTGCCAGCAGCTTTTCACCCTGGGACACCGGGGAGCTGTTTTTT.

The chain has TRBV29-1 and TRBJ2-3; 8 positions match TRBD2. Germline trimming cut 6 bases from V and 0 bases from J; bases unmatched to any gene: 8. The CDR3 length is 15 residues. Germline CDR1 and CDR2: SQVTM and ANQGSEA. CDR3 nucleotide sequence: TGCAGCGTCGCCCAGCGGGGGCGAAGCACAGATACGCAGTATTTT. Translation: CSVAQRGRSTDTQYF.

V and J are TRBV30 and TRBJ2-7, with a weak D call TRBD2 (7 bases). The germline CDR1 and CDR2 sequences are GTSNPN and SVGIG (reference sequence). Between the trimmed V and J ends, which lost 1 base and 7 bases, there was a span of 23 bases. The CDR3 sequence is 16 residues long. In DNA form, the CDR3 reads TGTGCCTGGAGTGGAGGGGGGGCTCCAATTGTGGGTGAGCAGTACTTC. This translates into CAWSGGGAPIVGEQYF.

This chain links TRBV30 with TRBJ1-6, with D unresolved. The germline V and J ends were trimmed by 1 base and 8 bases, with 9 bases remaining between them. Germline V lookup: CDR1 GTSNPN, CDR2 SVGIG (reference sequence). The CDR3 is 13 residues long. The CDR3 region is CAWSEDGDSPLHF. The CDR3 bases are TGTGCCTGGAGTGAGGACGGGGATTCACCCCTCCACTTT.